The 9 T cell receptor beta chains presented below share a single source sample, sequenced in a study of OX40 agonist ivuxolimab in advanced cancers. Clones were read by immunoSEQ multiplex PCR, and TCRdb kept only the in-frame ones, dropping some. The table records about 99,000 clones, approximately 95% of them present only once. The sample consisted of CD4+ or CD8+ T cells sorted from blood, taken in a trial of the OX40 agonist ivuxolimab. These receptors were taken from an adult with an advanced solid tumor such as melanoma, head and neck, liver or kidney cancer.

This rearrangement joins TRBV27 to TRBJ2-7, with D perhaps being TRBD1 or TRBD2 (6 bases each). This CDR3 has 14 residues. Germline values: CDR1 MNHEY, CDR2 SMNVEV (reference sequence). Deletions cut 3 bases from V and 4 bases from J, with 13 bases between. The CDR3 protein is CASSFAGHLYEQYF. Here the CDR3 DNA reads TGTGCCAGCAGTTTCGCGGGACACCTATACGAGCAGTACTTC.

This chain connects TRBV5-1 to TRBJ1-1; no reliable D call. CDR1 is SGHRS, CDR2 YFSETQ, per germline. This CDR3 contains 15 residues. Trimming stripped 5 bases from V and 0 bases from J, with 14 bases between. The CDR3 here is CASSWGETLNTEAFF. In nucleotides, the CDR3 is TGCGCCAGCAGTTGGGGAGAAACGTTGAACACTGAAGCTTTCTTT.

The chain has TRBV5-4 and TRBJ2-1; D gene uncertain. The germline V and J ends were trimmed by 2 bases and 6 bases, with 3 bases remaining between them. The CDR3 length is 11 residues. Germline V CDR1 and CDR2: SGHNT, YYREEE (reference sequence). The CDR3 nucleotides are TGTGCCAGCAGCTTCCTCAATGAGCAGTTCTTC. Translated: CASSFLNEQFF.

The chain couples TRBV25-1 to TRBJ2-1, with TRBD2 as a possible D gene (5 bases). The V gene lost 3 bases and the J gene lost 13 bases, with 10 bases spanning the gap. The CDR3 loop spans 11 amino acids. CDR1 and CDR2 from the germline V gene are MGHDK and SYGVNS. In nucleotides, the CDR3 is TGTGCCAGCAGTGAGGGCCCGGGACAGTTCTTC. Translating it yields CASSEGPGQFF.

The rearrangement joins TRBV4-3 to TRBJ2-7; D unclear. Trimming removed 4 bases at V and 1 base at J, with 8 bases between. Germline loops: CDR1 LGHNA, CDR2 YSLEER. The CDR3 totals 13 residues. The CDR3 loop reads CASSPGLSYEQYF. The CDR3 nucleotides are TGCGCCAGCAGCCCCGGCCTTTCCTACGAGCAGTACTTC.

This clone is a singleton in its sample. This chain joins TRBV7-9 and TRBJ2-2; TRBD1 aligns across 8 bases. The CDR3 is made up of 15 amino acids. From germline, CDR1 is SEHNR and CDR2 FQNEAQ (reference sequence). The ends lost 1 base at V and 7 bases at J; junction bases unmatched: 5. The CDR3 DNA is TGTGCCAGCAGCTTAGAGACAGGGGCAGGCGGGGAGCTGTTTTTT. This translates into CASSLETGAGGELFF.

The genes are TRBV27 and TRBJ1-6, with D hard to call. V lost 6 bases and J lost 6, with 18 bases in between. Germline-derived CDR1 and CDR2 are MNHEY and SMNVEV (reference sequence). The CDR3 is 16 residues long. The CDR3 region has the DNA TGTGCCAGCAGCCCTGCGGACGGGGTGGGTAATTCACCCCTCCACTTT. This translates into CASSPADGVGNSPLHF.

The chain links TRBV21-1 to TRBJ2-4; TRBD1, the table's D call, was not compared with the DNA. TRBV21-1 represents a pseudogene. This CDR3 contains 11 residues. The CDR3, as DNA: TGTGCCAGCCCCTCGAGGGGGCTTCAGTACTTC. The encoded protein is CASPSRGLQYF.

Only one count was recorded for this clone. The sample contains more than one DNA sequence encoding this CDR3. The J gene is TRBJ2-7, the V gene TRBV5-1, with D unclear. V lost 0 bases and J lost 3, with 10 bases in between. This CDR3 contains 14 residues. Germline lookup yields CDR1 SGHRS and CDR2 YFSETQ. The CDR3 spells CASSLEGISYEQYF. The CDR3 DNA follows: TGCGCCAGCAGCTTGGAAGGCATTAGCTACGAGCAGTACTTC.